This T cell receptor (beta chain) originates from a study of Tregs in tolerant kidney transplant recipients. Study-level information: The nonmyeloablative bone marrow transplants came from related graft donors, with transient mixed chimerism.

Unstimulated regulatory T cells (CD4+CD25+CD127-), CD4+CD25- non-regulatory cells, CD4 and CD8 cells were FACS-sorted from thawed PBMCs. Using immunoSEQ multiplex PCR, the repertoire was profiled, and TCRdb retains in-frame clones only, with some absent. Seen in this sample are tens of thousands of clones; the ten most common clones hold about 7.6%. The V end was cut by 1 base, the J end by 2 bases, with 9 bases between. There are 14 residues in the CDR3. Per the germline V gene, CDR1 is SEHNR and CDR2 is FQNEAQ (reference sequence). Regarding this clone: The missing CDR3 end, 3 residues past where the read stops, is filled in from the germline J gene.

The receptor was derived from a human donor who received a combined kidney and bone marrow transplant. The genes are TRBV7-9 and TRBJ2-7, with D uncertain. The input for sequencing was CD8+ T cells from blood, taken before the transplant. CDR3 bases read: TGTGCCAGCAGCTTAGAAGGGTTAGCCTACGAG. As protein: CASSLEGLAYE. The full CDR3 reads CASSLEGLAYEQYF.